This T cell receptor beta chain was observed in a study of cytomegalovirus exposure and HLA in healthy donors. Study-wide findings and caveats: Most TCR beta V segments were productive about 87% or about 30% of the time in an earlier analysis. There was a cluster of highly shared sequence variants that was likely a sequencing artifact. A later analysis found that most CMV-associated TCR beta chains appeared HLA-restricted.

This clone was recorded a few times. Its matching antigen is unknown. V lost 2 bases to trimming and J lost 6 bases; unmatched junction nucleotides: 6. The CDR3 runs 15 residues. Germline loops: CDR1 PRHDT, CDR2 FYEKMQ (reference sequence). Healthy individuals who donated bone marrow served as the donors. PCR involved 60 Vbeta and 13 Jbeta primers. TCRdb's table, derived via immunoSEQ multiplex PCR, lists solely in-frame clones and lacks some. The top ten hold 1% of the sample, which has about 190,000 clones, 85% seen once. The source material was PBMCs. This clonotype was sampled from a boy aged 2 to 10 in good health and CMV-seronegative. The chain is built from TRBV13 and TRBJ1-1; 10 bases are shared with TRBD1. This chain's CDR3 is CASSLWDRGFAEAFF. CDR3 bases: TGTGCCAGCAGCTTATGGGACAGGGGTTTTGCTGAAGCTTTCTTT.